What follows is one T cell receptor beta chain and its context. Germline CDR1 MNHNY, CDR2 SVGAGI (reference sequence). V shed 11 bases and J shed 0 bases, with 11 bases lying between them. This CDR3 has 12 residues. This sample was included in a study of blood T cell repertoires in COVID-19. This table comes from immunoSEQ multiplex PCR, and its TCRdb copy is limited to in-frame clones, with some not included. The repertoire consists of about 180,000 clones, with roughly 86% occurring once and the leading ten covering approximately 0.62%. The TCR comes from a man in his sixties with COVID-19, enrolled during active disease. The sample comprised peripheral blood. The rearrangement joins TRBV6-6 to TRBJ2-7, with D unresolved. Here the CDR3 reads CASRTSSYEQYF. CDR3 nucleotide sequence: TGTGCCTCCCGTACAAGCTCCTACGAGCAGTACTTC.